This is a list of T cell receptor beta chains from one sample in a study of T-cell reconstitution after alpha-beta-depleted transplantation in children. TCRdb independently ran MiXCR on the PCR reads; one entry per CDR3 protein. This sample has fewer than 1 million distinct CDR3 sequences, with roughly 15% found just once. The sequenced sample was PBMCs, mostly from graft donor cells, obtained 360 days after TCRalphabeta/CD19-depleted stem cell transplant. These receptors came from a male patient between 10 and 17 years old who had a stem cell transplant for acute lymphoblastic leukemia, so the T cells may come from the graft donor. The CDR3 runs from the conserved cysteine through the conserved F or W. D genes are given only for firm matches. Size is stated for part of the rows, as once, few or many counts, or as a class when the clone is expanded.

cdr3_nt: TGTGCCAGCAGCGGACGCCGGGACAGATCATACGAGCAGTACTTC
cdr3_aa: CASSGRRDRSYEQYF
clone_size: -
j_call: TRBJ2-7
v_call: TRBV21-1
d_call: -

cdr3_nt: TGCGCCAGCAGCTTGCAGCGCCGAGGGGACTCCTACGAGCAGTACTTC
cdr3_aa: CASSLQRRGDSYEQYF
clone_size: few
j_call: TRBJ2-7
v_call: TRBV5-1
d_call: -

cdr3_nt: TGTGCCAGCTCAGGAACGACAGGTGGGACCGGGGAGCTGTTTTTT
cdr3_aa: CASSGTTGGTGELFF
clone_size: -
j_call: TRBJ2-2
v_call: TRBV18
d_call: -

cdr3_nt: TGTGCCAGCCAGGGACTAGCGGGAGGGCCTGGAGGTACAGATACGCAGTATTTT
cdr3_aa: CASQGLAGGPGGTDTQYF
clone_size: many
j_call: TRBJ2-3
v_call: TRBV12-3/TRBV12-4
d_call: TRBD2

cdr3_nt: TGTGCCAGCAGCTTAGTGGCATTCAACAATGAGCAGTTCTTC
cdr3_aa: CASSLVAFNNEQFF
clone_size: -
j_call: TRBJ2-1
v_call: TRBV5-8
d_call: -

cdr3_nt: TGTGCCAGCAGCTTACTAGCGGGAAGGGGATACAATGAGCAGTTCTTC
cdr3_aa: CASSLLAGRGYNEQFF
clone_size: -
j_call: TRBJ2-1
v_call: TRBV7-9
d_call: TRBD2

cdr3_nt: TGTGCCAGCAGCTTACGGGCAGGGCTCTACGAGCAGTACTTC
cdr3_aa: CASSLRAGLYEQYF
clone_size: -
j_call: TRBJ2-7
v_call: TRBV7-2
d_call: -

cdr3_nt: TGTGCCAGCAGCTCTTCGGATGGGCGGGAGCAGTACTTC
cdr3_aa: CASSSSDGREQYF
clone_size: -
j_call: TRBJ2-7
v_call: TRBV7-3
d_call: -

cdr3_nt: TGTGCCAGCAGGTCGGACAGAATCAACACTGAAGCTTTCTTT
cdr3_aa: CASRSDRINTEAFF
clone_size: -
j_call: TRBJ1-1
v_call: TRBV2
d_call: -

cdr3_nt: TGTGCCAGCAGCCAAGTTGTAGGGACAGGGGTTCGCGATGAGCAGTTCTTC
cdr3_aa: CASSQVVGTGVRDEQFF
clone_size: many
j_call: TRBJ2-1
v_call: TRBV3-1
d_call: TRBD1

cdr3_nt: TGTGCCAGCAGTTTATACCAGATGGAGACCCAGTACTTC
cdr3_aa: CASSLYQMETQYF
clone_size: many
j_call: TRBJ2-5
v_call: TRBV27
d_call: -

cdr3_nt: TGTGCCAGTAGTATATCGGTGCACGAGCAGTACTTC
cdr3_aa: CASSISVHEQYF
clone_size: few
j_call: TRBJ2-7
v_call: TRBV19
d_call: -

cdr3_nt: TGTGCCAGCAGTTTACACAGGGGCTCAACAGGGGATGAGCAGTTCTTC
cdr3_aa: CASSLHRGSTGDEQFF
clone_size: -
j_call: TRBJ2-1
v_call: TRBV12-3/TRBV12-4
d_call: TRBD1

cdr3_nt: TGTGCCAGCAGCACCCCTCCAGGAAACACCATATATTTT
cdr3_aa: CASSTPPGNTIYF
clone_size: -
j_call: TRBJ1-3
v_call: TRBV12-3/TRBV12-4
d_call: -